This TCR beta chain was identified in a study of beta chain features in type 1 diabetes. Study outcomes and limitations: The naive, central memory and Treg TCRB repertoires looked more alike in patients than they did in healthy donors.

The V segment lost 7 bases and the J segment 4 bases; nucleotides outside the gene matches: 6. The CDR3 consists of 13 residues. CDR1 is ENHRY and CDR2 is SYGVKD in the germline V gene. This clone was recorded a few times. Its antigen is not known. The authors reverse transcribed all of the isolated RNA, so sequencing captured expressed TCRB transcripts. Naive, central memory and regulatory T cell samples produced a mean of approximately 4 million reads. Here immunoSEQ multiplex PCR was the method, and the copy in TCRdb shows in-frame clones only, minus some. The sample lists about 140,000 clones; roughly a tenth were seen once.

This chain links TRBV10-3 with TRBJ1-2; 7 positions match TRBD1. Sequencing was done on a sample of naive CD4+ T cells from blood. The TCR was taken from a man between 18 and 35 years old in good health. The CDR3 DNA sequence: TGTGCCATCAAATGGGACAGACTCTATGGCTACACCTTC. It encodes CAIKWDRLYGYTF.